One sample yielded the 20 T cell receptor beta chains listed below, sequenced in a study of CD8 T cells in ankylosing spondylitis. Study results and limitations: Seemingly distinctive of ankylosing spondylitis blood was a TCR beta motif formed by eight highly homologous variants.

From the 5' RACE reads, TCRdb called clonotypes with MiXCR, one entry per CDR3 protein. The table lists around 770,000 distinct CDR3 sequences, 15% to 20% of them singletons. Which antigens these TCRs recognize remains unknown. Material for sequencing was blood, either unsorted or a sorted T cell fraction (not recorded which). These receptor sequences come from a male donor with ankylosing spondylitis.

This clonotype was counted between two and nine times. The V and J genes are TRBV6-1 and TRBJ2-1; D remains unclear. Per germline, CDR1 MNHNS and CDR2 SASEGT. Trimming pared 0 bases from V and 3 bases from J, leaving 9 bases between. The CDR3 has 15 residues. CDR3 protein: CASSEARSNYNEQFF. CDR3 sequence (DNA): TGTGCCAGCAGTGAAGCGAGGTCTAACTACAATGAGCAGTTCTTC.

The V gene is TRBV7-2, the J gene TRBJ2-7, with 7 nucleotides matching TRBD2. Per the germline V gene, CDR1 is SGHTA and CDR2 is FQGNSA. CDR3 size: 15 residues. V dropped 6 bases and J dropped 1; count of bases not matched to a gene: 9. In DNA, the CDR3 is TGTGCCAGCAGAACCGCCCGGGACTATTCCTACGAGCAGTACTTC. This gives the protein CASRTARDYSYEQYF.

At least ten counts were recorded for this clonotype. J is TRBJ2-7 and V is TRBV20-1; D gene uncertain. CDR1 is DFQATT, CDR2 SNEGSKA, per germline (reference sequence). This CDR3 is built from 13 residues. The V end was cut by 3 bases, the J end by 1 base, with 10 bases between. DNA of the CDR3: TGCAGTGCTAGCTCCGGAACTTCCTACGAGCAGTACTTC. This gives the protein CSASSGTSYEQYF.

V usage is TRBV11-1 and J usage is TRBJ2-3; 8 bases line up with TRBD2. Trimming took 3 bases from V and 6 from J; bases not matched to a gene: 14. CDR1 is SGHAT, CDR2 FQDESV, per germline (reference sequence). The CDR3 consists of 17 residues. The CDR3 DNA reads as TGTGCCAGCAGCTTCATCCCGGTGACTAGCGCCCCTGATACGCAGTATTTT. This gives the protein CASSFIPVTSAPDTQYF.

The table lists this clonotype with many counts. The V gene is TRBV5-1, the J gene TRBJ2-1; D remains unclear. The CDR3 runs to 15 residues. The germline V and J ends were trimmed by 0 bases and 0 bases, with 7 bases remaining between them. Germline assignment: CDR1 SGHRS and CDR2 YFSETQ. The chain's CDR3 is CASSLEGDSYNEQFF. CDR3 DNA sequence: TGCGCCAGCAGCTTGGAGGGCGACTCCTACAATGAGCAGTTCTTC.

This clonotype occurred a few times. The rearrangement uses TRBV25-1 and TRBJ2-2; tentatively, D is TRBD1 (5 bases). Germline CDR1 is MGHDK and CDR2 is SYGVNS. The CDR3 extends over 17 amino acids. The V end lost 3 bases, the J end lost 0 bases, and 14 bases lay between the germline ends. CDR3 region: CASSDIRATANTGELFF. CDR3 in DNA: TGTGCCAGCAGTGATATAAGAGCGACAGCGAACACCGGGGAGCTGTTTTTT.

This clonotype appeared once. The CDR3 is CASSELGGSTDTQYF. CDR3 sequence (DNA): TGTGCCAGCAGTGAATTAGGCGGAAGCACAGATACGCAGTATTTT. The rearrangement links TRBV25-1 to TRBJ2-3, with D hard to call. The CDR3 has 15 residues. Between the trimmed V and J ends, which lost 1 base and 0 bases, there was a span of 8 bases. The germline V gene has CDR1 MGHDK and CDR2 SYGVNS.

The J gene is TRBJ2-7, the V gene TRBV6-1; 7 nucleotides line up with TRBD1. The germline CDR1 and CDR2 sequences are MNHNS and SASEGT. There are 18 residues in the CDR3. J lost 7 bases, V lost 3 bases, and 21 bases had no gene match. CDR3 in amino acids: CASSDLPPGQMGLMEQYF. The CDR3 DNA follows: TGTGCCAGCAGTGACCTACCCCCGGGACAGATGGGGCTAATGGAGCAGTACTTC.

This clonotype was seen only a few times. The J gene is TRBJ2-1, the V gene TRBV5-1; D gene unclear. Deletions cut 5 bases from V and 2 bases from J, with 5 bases between. The CDR3 runs to 12 residues. Germline CDR1 is SGHRS and CDR2 is YFSETQ. CDR3 region: CASREAYNEQFF. The CDR3 bases are TGCGCCAGCAGAGAAGCCTACAATGAGCAGTTCTTC.

The rearrangement joins TRBV2 to TRBJ2-5; 8 positions match TRBD2. CDR1 and CDR2 (germline): SNHLY, FYNNEI. The CDR3 loop spans 13 amino acids. Trimming removed 1 base from V and 7 bases from J; junction bases left unmatched: 2. CDR3 nucleotide sequence: TGTGCCAGCAGTGAAGGCCTAGCGGGGACCCAGTACTTC. Protein sequence: CASSEGLAGTQYF. Full variable domain (outside the CDR3, taken from reference TRBV2 and TRBJ2-5): EPEVTQTPSHQVTQMGQEVILRCVPISNHLYFYWYRQILGQKVEFLVSFYNNEISEKSEIFDDQFSVERPDGSNFTLKIRSTKLEDSAMYFCASSEGLAGTQYFGPGTRLLVL.

On this clonotype: A much larger clone differs by one base, so this may be a read error. This chain connects TRBV5-6 to TRBJ1-1; D is unresolved. Per the germline V gene, CDR1 is SGHDT and CDR2 is YYEEEE. The CDR3 length is 14 residues. Trimming removed 0 bases from V and 1 base from J, with 7 bases in between. The CDR3 DNA follows: TGTGCCAGCAGCTTGGTGGGTAAGAACACTGAAGCTTTCTTT. It codes for CASSLVGKNTEAFF.

This clonotype was seen a few times. The chain uses TRBV7-3 and TRBJ2-1; D remains ambiguous. V shed 1 base and J shed 9 bases, with 10 bases lying between them. CDR1 and CDR2 from the germline V gene are SGHTA and FQGTGA. The CDR3 covers 13 residues. The chain's CDR3 is CASSLNLGSEQFF. DNA of the CDR3: TGTGCCAGCAGCTTAAATCTGGGGTCTGAGCAGTTCTTC.

This clonotype was counted a few times. The chain joins TRBV20-1 to TRBJ1-1; D is perhaps TRBD1 (5 bases). The CDR3 is 13 amino acids. V gave up 4 bases and J gave up 6 bases, with 15 bases separating them. Germline CDR1 and CDR2: DFQATT and SNEGSKA (reference sequence). The CDR3 sequence: CSAKGRGVAEAFF. CDR3 DNA sequence: TGCAGTGCTAAGGGGCGGGGGGTCGCTGAAGCTTTCTTT.

The rearrangement uses TRBV15 and TRBJ2-2, with TRBD1 as a possible D gene (5 bases). V lost 6 bases to trimming and J lost 1 base, with 12 bases between them. This CDR3 is 15 amino acids long. The germline CDR1 and CDR2 sequences are LNHNV and YYDKDF (reference sequence). The CDR3 region is CATRRGPVNTGELFF. The DNA for the CDR3 is TGTGCCACCAGAAGGGGTCCAGTGAACACCGGGGAGCTGTTTTTT.

J is TRBJ2-7 and V is TRBV19; possibly TRBD1 or TRBD2 for D (6 bases each). This CDR3 region has 16 residues. Germline lookup yields CDR1 LNHDA and CDR2 SQIVND (reference sequence). The V and J ends lost 3 bases and 2 bases respectively, with 17 bases between them. The CDR3 DNA is TGTGCCAGTAGTATGAGGTTCAACAGGGAGGCCTACGAGCAGTACTTC. It specifies CASSMRFNREAYEQYF. Using reference TRBV19 and TRBJ2-7 for the parts outside the CDR3, the full variable domain is DGGITQSPKYLFRKEGQNVTLSCEQNLNHDAMYWYRQDPGQGLRLIYYSQIVNDFQKGDIAEGYSVSREKKESFPLTVTSAQKNPTAFYLCASSMRFNREAYEQYFGPGTRLTVT.

V gene TRBV6-1 combines with J gene TRBJ1-4; weak D call: TRBD1 (6 bases). CDR1 MNHNS and CDR2 SASEGT come from the germline V gene. The V and J ends lost 6 bases and 5 bases respectively, with 19 bases between them. This CDR3 has 16 amino acids. The CDR3 DNA is TGTGCCAGCAGGCGGCCAGGGGATCCGGGCAATGAAAAACTGTTTTTT. Translating it yields CASRRPGDPGNEKLFF.

This chain joins TRBV20-1 and TRBJ1-5; 10 nucleotides line up with TRBD1. Germline values: CDR1 DFQATT, CDR2 SNEGSKA (reference sequence). The CDR3 spans 16 residues. V gave up 7 bases and J gave up 7 bases; unmatched junction bases: 16. The CDR3 nucleotides are TGCAGTGGTCCCCCAACGTGGGACAGGGGCCCGCAGCCCCAGCATTTT. Translated: CSGPPTWDRGPQPQHF.

The chain links TRBV6-1 to TRBJ1-5; 8 positions match TRBD1. CDR3 size: 15 residues. J gave up 6 bases and V 8 bases, and 12 bases lay outside the gene matches. Germline CDR1 reads MNHNS; CDR2 reads SASEGT. The DNA for the CDR3 is TGTGCCAGCCTACCCGGACAGGGTGAACGTCAGCCCCAGCATTTT. Its translation is CASLPGQGERQPQHF.

This clonotype was detected a few times. The V gene is TRBV6-1, the J gene TRBJ2-1, with 11 bases identical to TRBD2. J lost 12 bases, V lost 2 bases, and 0 bases had no gene match. The CDR3 covers 12 residues. Germline values: CDR1 MNHNS, CDR2 SASEGT. The CDR3 region is CASSELAGGQFF. The CDR3 region has the DNA TGTGCCAGCAGTGAACTAGCGGGGGGGCAGTTCTTC.

The rearrangement links TRBV10-3 to TRBJ2-1; D not certain. This CDR3 is 12 amino acids long. Germline V gives CDR1 ENHRY, CDR2 SYGVKD. V shed 2 bases and J shed 8 bases, with 7 bases lying between them. CDR3 DNA sequence: TGTGCCATCAGTGAGGTCCCGGATGAGCAGTTCTTC. Encoded protein: CAISEVPDEQFF.